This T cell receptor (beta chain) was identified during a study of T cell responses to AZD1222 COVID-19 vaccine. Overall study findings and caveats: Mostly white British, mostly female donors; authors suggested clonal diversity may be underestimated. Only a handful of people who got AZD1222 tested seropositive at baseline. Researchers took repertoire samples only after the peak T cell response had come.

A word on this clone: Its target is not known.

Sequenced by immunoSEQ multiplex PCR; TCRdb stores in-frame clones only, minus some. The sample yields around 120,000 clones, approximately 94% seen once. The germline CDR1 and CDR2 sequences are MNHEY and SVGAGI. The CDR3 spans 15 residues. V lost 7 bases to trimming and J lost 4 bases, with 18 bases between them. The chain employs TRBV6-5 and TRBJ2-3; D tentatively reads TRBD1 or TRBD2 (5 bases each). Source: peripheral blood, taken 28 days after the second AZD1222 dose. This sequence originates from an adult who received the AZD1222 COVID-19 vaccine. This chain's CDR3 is CASTIQRDLPDTQYF. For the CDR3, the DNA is TGTGCCAGCACGATCCAACGGGACCTGCCAGATACGCAGTATTTT.